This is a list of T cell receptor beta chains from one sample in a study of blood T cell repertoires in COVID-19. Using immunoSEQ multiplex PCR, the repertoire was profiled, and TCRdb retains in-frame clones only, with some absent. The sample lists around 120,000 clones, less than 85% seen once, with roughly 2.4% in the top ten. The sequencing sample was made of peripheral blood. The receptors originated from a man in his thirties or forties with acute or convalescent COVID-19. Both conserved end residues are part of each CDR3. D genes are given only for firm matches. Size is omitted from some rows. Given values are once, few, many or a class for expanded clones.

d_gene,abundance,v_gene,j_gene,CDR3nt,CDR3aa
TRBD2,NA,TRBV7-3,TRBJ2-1,TGTGCCAGCAGCCCTAGCGGGGGAGTTTACAATGAGCAGTTCTTC,CASSPSGGVYNEQFF
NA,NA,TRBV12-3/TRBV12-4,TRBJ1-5,TGTGCCAGCAGTTTAAACGGTCAGCCCCAGCATTTT,CASSLNGQPQHF
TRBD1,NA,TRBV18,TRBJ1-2,TGTGCCAGCTCCGTGGACAGGAAGGATGGCTACACCTTC,CASSVDRKDGYTF
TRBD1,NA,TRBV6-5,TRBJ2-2,TGTGCCAGCAGTAATACAGGGGGCACCGGGGAGCTGTTTTTT,CASSNTGGTGELFF
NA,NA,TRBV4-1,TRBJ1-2,TGCGCCAGCAGCCAAGATTTAGGGGAAGGCTACACCTTC,CASSQDLGEGYTF
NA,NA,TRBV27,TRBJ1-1,TGTGCCAGCAGTTTATCTCAGGTGAACACTGAAGCTTTCTTT,CASSLSQVNTEAFF
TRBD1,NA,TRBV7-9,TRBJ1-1,TGTGCCAGCAGCTTAGATGGGGACAGGGTGGCTGAAGCTTTCTTT,CASSLDGDRVAEAFF
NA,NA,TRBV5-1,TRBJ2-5,TGCGCCAGCAGCTTGGGCACAAATACAAACCTCCAGTACTTC,CASSLGTNTNLQYF
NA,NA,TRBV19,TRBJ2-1,TGTGCCACCTCGACCTTAGCGGCCTCCTACAATGAGCAGTTCTTC,CATSTLAASYNEQFF
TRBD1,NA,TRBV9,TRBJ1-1,TGTGCCAGCACCCGCCAGGGGGGATCGTCCACTGAAGCTTTCTTT,CASTRQGGSSTEAFF
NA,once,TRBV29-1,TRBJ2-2,TGCAGCGTTACGTCGGGAACGTACGGGGAGCTGTTTTTT,CSVTSGTYGELFF
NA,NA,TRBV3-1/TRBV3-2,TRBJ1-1,TGTGCCAGCAGCCAAGACGAGGGATTGAACACTGAAGCTTTCTTT,CASSQDEGLNTEAFF
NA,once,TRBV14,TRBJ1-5,TGTGCCAGCAGCCAAGAAGGGGCCGAGAAGCATTTT,CASSQEGAEKHF
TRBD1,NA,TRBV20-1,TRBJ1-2,TGCAGTGCTGGTGCGACAGGGTACTATGGCTACACCTTC,CSAGATGYYGYTF
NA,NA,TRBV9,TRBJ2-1,TGTGCCAGCAGCGTATCGGGGGGCCCTTACAATGAGCAGTTCTTC,CASSVSGGPYNEQFF
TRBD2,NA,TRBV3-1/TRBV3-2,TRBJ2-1,TGTGCCAGCAGCCAAGAAGTGGCTAGCGGGGGGGCCAATGAGCAGTTCTTC,CASSQEVASGGANEQFF
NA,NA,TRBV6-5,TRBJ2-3,TGTGCCAGCTCAAGAGGCACAGATACGCAGTATTTT,CASSRGTDTQYF
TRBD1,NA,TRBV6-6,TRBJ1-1,TGTGCCAGCAGTCAGTGGACAGGGACGAACACTGAAGCTTTCTTT,CASSQWTGTNTEAFF
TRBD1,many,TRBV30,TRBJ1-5,TGTGCCTGGGGGTTGACAGGGGATCAGCCCCAGCATTTT,CAWGLTGDQPQHF
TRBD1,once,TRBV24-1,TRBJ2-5,TGTGCCACCAGTGACTCGACAGGGAACGAAGAGACCCAGTACTTC,CATSDSTGNEETQYF
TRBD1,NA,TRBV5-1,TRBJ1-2,TGCGCCAGCAGCCTCGACGGACAGGCGGAGTCCTCTAACTATGGCTACACCTTC,CASSLDGQAESSNYGYTF
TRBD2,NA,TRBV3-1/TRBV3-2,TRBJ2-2,TGTGCCAGCAGCCTTATAGCGGGAGGCGGGGAGCTGTTTTTT,CASSLIAGGGELFF
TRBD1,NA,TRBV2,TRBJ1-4,TGTGCCAGCAGGAAGGGACAGGGGATTTCTGAAAAACTGTTTTTT,CASRKGQGISEKLFF
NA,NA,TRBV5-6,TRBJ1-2,TGTGCCAGCAGCTTGGAAGCAGGGTGGAATGGCTACACCTTC,CASSLEAGWNGYTF
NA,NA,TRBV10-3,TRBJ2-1,TGTGCCATCAGCGAGGGGGGCGCGTCGTACAATGAGCAGTTCTTC,CAISEGGASYNEQFF
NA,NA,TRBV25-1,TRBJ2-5,TGTGCCAGCAGTGGTCTAGAGACCCAGTACTTC,CASSGLETQYF
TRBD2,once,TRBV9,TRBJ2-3,TGTGCCAGCAGCGTCGGGACTAGCCCTGCCACAGATACGCAGTATTTT,CASSVGTSPATDTQYF
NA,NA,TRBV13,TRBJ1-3,TGTGCCAGCAGCTTAGGGCTAGGTTCTGGAAACACCATATATTTT,CASSLGLGSGNTIYF
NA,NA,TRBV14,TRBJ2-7,TGTGCCAGCAGCCAAGGACTAAAATCCTACGAGCAGTACTTC,CASSQGLKSYEQYF
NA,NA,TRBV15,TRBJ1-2,TGTGCCACCAGCAATGAGCGGGCCCCAACGGGCTCTGGCTACACCTTC,CATSNERAPTGSGYTF
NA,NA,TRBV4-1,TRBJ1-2,TGCGCCAGCAGCCAAGAACCAGGTGTCAATGGCTACACCTTC,CASSQEPGVNGYTF
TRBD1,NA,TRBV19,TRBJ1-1,TGTGCCAGCAGATCATCCGGGACAGGGGGTTTTAGAATTACCTATCCGAACACTGAAGCTTTCTTT,CASRSSGTGGFRITYPNTEAFF
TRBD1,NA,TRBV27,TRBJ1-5,TGTGCCACCACGACAGGGGGCCGGCAGCCCCAGCATTTT,CATTTGGRQPQHF
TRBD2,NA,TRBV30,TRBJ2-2,TGTGCCTGGAGTTTCCAGCGGGGGGCCCCCGGGGAGCTGTTTTTT,CAWSFQRGAPGELFF
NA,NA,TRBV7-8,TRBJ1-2,TGTGCCAGCAGCTTAGCCGGGGGATACTATGGCTACACCTTC,CASSLAGGYYGYTF
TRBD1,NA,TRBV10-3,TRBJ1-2,TGTGCCATCAGTGAGTTACAGGGGGCGCTTTTTGGCTACACCTTC,CAISELQGALFGYTF
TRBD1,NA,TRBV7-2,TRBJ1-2,TGTGCCAGCAGTTGGGACAGGGAGAGGGGCTACACCTTC,CASSWDRERGYTF
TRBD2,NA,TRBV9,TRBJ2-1,TGTGCCAGCAGCAATGCCGGGACTAGCGGGAGGGTCCAGCAGTTCTTC,CASSNAGTSGRVQQFF
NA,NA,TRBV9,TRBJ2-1,TGTGCCAGCAGCCCGGAGGGAGTGACGACCGCTTACAATGAGCAGTTCTTC,CASSPEGVTTAYNEQFF
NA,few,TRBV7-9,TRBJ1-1,TGTGCCAGCAGCTTAAAGAGTGAAGCTTTCTTT,CASSLKSEAFF
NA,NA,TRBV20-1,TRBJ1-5,TGCAGTGCTAGTTTGAACCGCGACAATCAGCCCCAGCATTTT,CSASLNRDNQPQHF
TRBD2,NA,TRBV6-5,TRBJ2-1,TGTGCCAGCAGCACAGGACTAGCGGGAGCCAATGAGCAGTTCTTC,CASSTGLAGANEQFF